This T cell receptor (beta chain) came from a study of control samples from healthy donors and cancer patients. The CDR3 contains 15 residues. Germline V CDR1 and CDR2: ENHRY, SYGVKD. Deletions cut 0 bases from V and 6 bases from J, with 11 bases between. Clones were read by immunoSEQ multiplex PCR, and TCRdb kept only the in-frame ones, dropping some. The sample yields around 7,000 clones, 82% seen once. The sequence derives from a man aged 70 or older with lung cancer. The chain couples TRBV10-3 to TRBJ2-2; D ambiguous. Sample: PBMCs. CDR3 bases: TGTGCCATCAGTGAGTCCGGCCCAGAGTCCGGGGAGCTGTTTTTT. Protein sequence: CAISESGPESGELFF.